This TCR beta chain originates from a study of control samples from healthy donors and cancer patients. This table comes from immunoSEQ multiplex PCR, and its TCRdb copy is limited to in-frame clones, with some not included. The table has about 140,000 clones, about 89% seen once; the top ten hold about 7.1%. Germline V gives CDR1 MNHNS, CDR2 SASEGT. The CDR3 sequence is 11 residues long. Trimming left V 6 bases short and J 4 bases short, with 6 bases between. The chain couples TRBV6-1 to TRBJ1-2, with D possibly TRBD1 on 5 matching bases. The source is a man between 18 and 29 years old in good health. Sequenced: blood. The CDR3 loop is CASSDSYGYTF. The CDR3 nucleotides are TGTGCCAGCAGCGACAGCTATGGCTACACCTTC.